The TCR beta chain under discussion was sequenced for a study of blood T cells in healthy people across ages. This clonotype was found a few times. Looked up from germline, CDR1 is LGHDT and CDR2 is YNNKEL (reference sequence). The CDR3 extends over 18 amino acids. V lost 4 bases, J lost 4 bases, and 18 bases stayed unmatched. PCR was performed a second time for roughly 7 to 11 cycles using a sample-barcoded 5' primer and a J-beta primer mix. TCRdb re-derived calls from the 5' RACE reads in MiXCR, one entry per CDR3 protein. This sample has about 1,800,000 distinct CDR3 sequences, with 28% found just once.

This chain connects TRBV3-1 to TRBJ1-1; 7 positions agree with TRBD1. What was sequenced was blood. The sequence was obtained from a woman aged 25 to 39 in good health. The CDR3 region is CASSLQGQTTWGGTEAFF. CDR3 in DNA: TGTGCCAGCAGCCTCCAGGGACAGACCACCTGGGGCGGCACTGAAGCTTTCTTT.